A selection of T cell receptor beta chains follows, all from one sample in a study of blood T cell repertoires in COVID-19. Clones were sequenced by immunoSEQ multiplex PCR, and TCRdb holds only the in-frame ones, with some missing. The sample consists of 250,000 to 350,000 clones, roughly 84% of them appearing once. The source material was peripheral blood. Receptor source: a human donor with COVID-19, enrolled during active disease. The donor label of this sample is uncertain. CDR3s include the opening cysteine and the closing phenylalanine or tryptophan. The listing skips clone size in some rows; elsewhere it reads once, few, many or a size class.

clone size | J gene | V gene | CDR3 protein
- | TRBJ2-2 | TRBV6-2/TRBV6-3 | CASSHLLGRGRSGELFF
- | TRBJ2-1 | TRBV5-1 | CASSLEGFSYNEQFF
once | TRBJ1-1 | TRBV7-2 | CASSLEFLGVTEAFF
- | TRBJ2-7 | TRBV19 | CASSSSGSYEQYF
- | TRBJ2-5 | TRBV7-3 | CASSSGDSQETQYF
- | TRBJ2-5 | TRBV4-1 | CASSQGLGVGTQYF
once | TRBJ2-1 | TRBV12-3/TRBV12-4 | CASSPLGREQFF
- | TRBJ2-1 | TRBV19 | CASSKSGLPGNEQFF
- | TRBJ2-7 | TRBV19 | CASSPRDILPLYEQYF
- | TRBJ2-5 | TRBV12-3/TRBV12-4 | CASSVQETQYF
- | TRBJ2-2 | TRBV9 | CASSVDSGRGLTGELFF
- | TRBJ2-7 | TRBV11-2 | CASSPGTARREQYF
- | TRBJ1-6 | TRBV10-2 | CASVDLIRSPLHF